This T cell receptor beta chain was documented in a study of OX40 agonist ivuxolimab in advanced cancers. For context, the study as a whole: Ivuxolimab, which targeted the costimulatory receptor OX40 (CD134), was an agonistic, fully human IgG2 monoclonal antibody. Intravenous ivuxolimab was administered to patients every 2 weeks at six dose levels: 0.01, 0.1, 0.3, 1.5, 3 and 10 mg/kg. Of the approximately 50 dose-escalation patients, hepatocellular carcinoma was present in 19, melanoma in approximately 15, renal cell carcinoma in 9 and head and neck cancer in 9. In the dose-escalation cohort, more than 75% of patients were male, and the mean age was roughly 60 years, with a range of 23 to 79. Patients were allowed to have had prior anti-PD-1, anti-PD-L1 or anti-CTLA-4 therapy, and approximately 40% of the dose-escalation patients had previously received checkpoint inhibitors. Partial responses occurred in three dose-escalation patients: two with cutaneous melanoma and one with hepatocellular carcinoma. Peripheral TCRbeta sequencing was intended to test whether TCR sequence diversity was altered and clonal T-cell expansion was caused by ivuxolimab. The monotherapy dose-escalation portion (N = 52 patients) of the phase I ivuxolimab trial is reported in the paper.

As to this clone: No cognate antigen has been identified for it. Per-base quality was not reported, and no clone a single base away is much larger than it.

CDR1 and CDR2 are read off the germline V gene as SGHRS and YFSETQ. The V and J ends are trimmed by 3 bases and 0 bases, leaving 9 bases between them. Including the terminal cysteine and phenylalanine, the CDR3 comprises 15 residues. CDR3 DNA is the only sequence kept; it has 45 bases, read in frame from the first base. Beyond this particular receptor, the publication reports: At doses from 0.1 to 3.0 mg/kg, clonal expansion was seen in both CD4+ and CD8+ blood T cells between baseline and week 6. In the 0.1-3.0 mg/kg groups, partial responders had among the lowest normalized peripheral clonal expansion, particularly in CD8+ T cells. After ivuxolimab, CD8+ T cells had more expanded clones than CD4+ T cells on average. Low levels of normalized T-cell clonal expansion were also seen in some nonresponding patients. The antigen specificity of the clonally expanded peripheral T cells was not determined.

Genomic DNA was extracted from sorted cells for sequencing of the TCRbeta CDR3 region. TCRbeta CDR3 regions were sequenced using the immunoSEQ Assay. TCRdb re-hosts the immuneACCESS table, in-frame sequences only. Its copies lack some clones; in the studies checked, an unresolved V gene accounts for under half of them, and the cause for the rest is not known. Here the sample has approximately 26,000 clones; around 85% occur a single time. The top ten hold about 37% of the sample. Patients with a history of autoimmune disease or receiving systemic immunosuppression were excluded from the trial. In every dose cohort, peripheral blood was drawn for TCR sequencing at baseline, cycle 4 day 1, and cycle 7 day 1. The samples were taken from a phase I, first-in-human, multicenter, open-label dose-escalation trial of ivuxolimab. Adults with locally advanced or metastatic head and neck squamous cell, hepatocellular, melanoma or renal cell carcinoma were enrolled in the trial. Before TCR sequencing, CD4+ T cells and CD8+ T cells from peripheral blood were sorted into separate populations.

Sequencing was performed on CD4+ or CD8+ T cells sorted from blood, taken in a trial of the OX40 agonist ivuxolimab. The receptor chain draws on TRBV5-1 and TRBJ2-2; no D segment can be confidently identified. This clonotype was obtained from an adult with an advanced solid tumor such as melanoma, head and neck, liver or kidney cancer. In nucleotide form, the sequence is TGCGCCAGCAGCTGGGTTACAGCGAACACCGGGGAGCTGTTTTTT. This yields the protein CASSWVTANTGELFF.